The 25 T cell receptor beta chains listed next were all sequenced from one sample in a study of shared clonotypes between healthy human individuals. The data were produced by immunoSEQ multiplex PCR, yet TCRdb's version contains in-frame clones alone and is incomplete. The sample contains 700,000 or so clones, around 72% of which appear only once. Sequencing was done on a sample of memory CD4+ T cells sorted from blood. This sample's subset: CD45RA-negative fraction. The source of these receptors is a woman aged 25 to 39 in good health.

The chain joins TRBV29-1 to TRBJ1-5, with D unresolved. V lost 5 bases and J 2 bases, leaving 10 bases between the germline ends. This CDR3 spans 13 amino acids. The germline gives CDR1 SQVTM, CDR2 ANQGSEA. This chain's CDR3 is CSVIPAGNQPQHF. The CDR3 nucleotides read TGCAGCGTTATTCCGGCGGGCAATCAGCCCCAGCATTTT.

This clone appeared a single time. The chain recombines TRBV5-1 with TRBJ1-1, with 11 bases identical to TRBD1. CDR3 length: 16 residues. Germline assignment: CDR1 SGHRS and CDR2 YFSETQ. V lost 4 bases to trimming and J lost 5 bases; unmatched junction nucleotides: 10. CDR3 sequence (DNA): TGCGCCAGCAGCCTTTCGGGACAGGGGGGTGAAACTGAAGCTTTCTTT. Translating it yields CASSLSGQGGETEAFF.

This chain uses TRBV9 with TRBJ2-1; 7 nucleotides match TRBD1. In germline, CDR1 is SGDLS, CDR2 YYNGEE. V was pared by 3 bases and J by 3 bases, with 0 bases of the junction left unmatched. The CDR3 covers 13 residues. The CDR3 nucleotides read TGTGCCAGCAGCGGGACAGGCTACAATGAGCAGTTCTTC. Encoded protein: CASSGTGYNEQFF.

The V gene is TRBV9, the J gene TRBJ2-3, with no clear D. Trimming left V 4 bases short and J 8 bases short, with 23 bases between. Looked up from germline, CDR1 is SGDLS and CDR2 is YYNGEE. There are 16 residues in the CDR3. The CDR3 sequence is CASSPEVGGRQATQYF. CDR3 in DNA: TGTGCCAGCAGCCCTGAGGTCGGCGGACGTCAGGCTACGCAGTATTTT.

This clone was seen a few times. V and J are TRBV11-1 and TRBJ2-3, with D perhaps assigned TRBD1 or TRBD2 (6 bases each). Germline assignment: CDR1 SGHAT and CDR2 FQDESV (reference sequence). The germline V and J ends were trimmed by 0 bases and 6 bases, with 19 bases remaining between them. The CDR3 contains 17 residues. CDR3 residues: CASSLAAGTLSSDTQYF. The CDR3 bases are TGTGCCAGCAGCTTAGCGGCGGGGACACTCAGTTCTGATACGCAGTATTTT. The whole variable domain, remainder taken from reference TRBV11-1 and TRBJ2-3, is EAEVAQSPRYKITEKSQAVAFWCDPISGHATLYWYRQILGQGPELLVQFQDESVVDDSQLPKDRFSAERLKGVDSTLKIQPAELGDSAMYLCASSLAAGTLSSDTQYFGPGTRLTVL.

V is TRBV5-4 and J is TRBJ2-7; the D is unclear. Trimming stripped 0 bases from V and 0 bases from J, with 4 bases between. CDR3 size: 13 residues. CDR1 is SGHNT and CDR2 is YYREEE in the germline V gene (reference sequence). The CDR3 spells CASSLDVSYEQYF. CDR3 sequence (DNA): TGTGCCAGCAGCTTGGACGTCTCCTACGAGCAGTACTTC.

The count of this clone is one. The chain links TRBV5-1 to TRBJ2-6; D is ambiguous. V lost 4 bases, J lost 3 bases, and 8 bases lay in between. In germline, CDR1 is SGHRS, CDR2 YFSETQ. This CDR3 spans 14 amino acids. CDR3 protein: CASSMGDGANVLTF. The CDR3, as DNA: TGCGCCAGCAGCATGGGCGATGGGGCCAACGTCCTGACTTTC.

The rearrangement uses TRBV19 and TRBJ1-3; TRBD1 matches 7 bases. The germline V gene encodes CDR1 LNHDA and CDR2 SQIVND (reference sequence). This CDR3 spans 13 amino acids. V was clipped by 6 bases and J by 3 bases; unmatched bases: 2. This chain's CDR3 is CASSTGDGNTIYF. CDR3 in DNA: TGTGCCAGTAGCACAGGGGATGGAAACACCATATATTTT.

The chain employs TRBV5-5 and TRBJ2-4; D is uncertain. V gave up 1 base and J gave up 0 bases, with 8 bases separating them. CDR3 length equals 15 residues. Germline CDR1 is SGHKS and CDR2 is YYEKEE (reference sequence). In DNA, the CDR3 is TGTGCCAGCAGCTTGTCAGCCCTAGCCAAAAACATTCAGTACTTC. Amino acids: CASSLSALAKNIQYF. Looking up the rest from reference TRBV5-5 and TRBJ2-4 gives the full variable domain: DAGVTQSPTHLIKTRGQQVTLRCSPISGHKSVSWYQQVLGQGPQFIFQYYEKEERGRGNFPDRFSARQFPNYSSELNVNALLLGDSALYLCASSLSALAKNIQYFGAGTRLSVL.

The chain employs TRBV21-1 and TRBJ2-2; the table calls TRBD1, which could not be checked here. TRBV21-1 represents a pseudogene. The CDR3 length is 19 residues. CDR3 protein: CASSKWGLVGQEISGELFF. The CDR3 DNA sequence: TGTGCCAGCAGCAAATGGGGCCTCGTTGGACAGGAAATCTCCGGGGAGCTGTTTTTT.

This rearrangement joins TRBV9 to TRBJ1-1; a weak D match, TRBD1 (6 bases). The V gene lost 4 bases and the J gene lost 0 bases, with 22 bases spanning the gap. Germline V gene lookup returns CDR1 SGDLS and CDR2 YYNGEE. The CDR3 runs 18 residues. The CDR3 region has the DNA TGTGCCAGCAGCCCAAGGAGTGGGGGCGCTGGGGTGAACACTGAAGCTTTCTTT. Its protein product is CASSPRSGGAGVNTEAFF. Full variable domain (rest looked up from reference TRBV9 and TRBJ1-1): DSGVTQTPKHLITATGQRVTLRCSPRSGDLSVYWYQQSLDQGLQFLIQYYNGEERAKGNILERFSAQQFPDLHSELNLSSLELGDSALYFCASSPRSGGAGVNTEAFFGQGTRLTVV.

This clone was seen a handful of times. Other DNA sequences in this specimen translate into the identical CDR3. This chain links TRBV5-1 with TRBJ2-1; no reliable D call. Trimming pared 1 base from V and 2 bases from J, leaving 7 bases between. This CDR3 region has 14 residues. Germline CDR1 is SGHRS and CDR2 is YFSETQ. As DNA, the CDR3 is TGCGCCAGCAGCTTGTCTACCACCTACAATGAGCAGTTCTTC. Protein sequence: CASSLSTTYNEQFF.

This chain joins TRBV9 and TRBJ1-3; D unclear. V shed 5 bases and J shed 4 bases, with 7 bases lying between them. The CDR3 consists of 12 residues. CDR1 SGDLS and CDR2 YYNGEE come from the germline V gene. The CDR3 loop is CASSPTGNTIYF. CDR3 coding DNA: TGTGCCAGCAGTCCTACAGGAAACACCATATATTTT.

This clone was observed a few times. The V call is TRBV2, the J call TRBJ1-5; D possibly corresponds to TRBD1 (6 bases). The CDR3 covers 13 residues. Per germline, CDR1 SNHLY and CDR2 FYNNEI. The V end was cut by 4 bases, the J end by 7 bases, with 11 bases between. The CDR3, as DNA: TGTGCCAGCAGTGCCTGGACAGAACAGCCCCAGCATTTT. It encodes CASSAWTEQPQHF. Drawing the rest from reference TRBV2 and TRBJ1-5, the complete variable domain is EPEVTQTPSHQVTQMGQEVILRCVPISNHLYFYWYRQILGQKVEFLVSFYNNEISEKSEIFDDQFSVERPDGSNFTLKIRSTKLEDSAMYFCASSAWTEQPQHFGDGTRLSIL.

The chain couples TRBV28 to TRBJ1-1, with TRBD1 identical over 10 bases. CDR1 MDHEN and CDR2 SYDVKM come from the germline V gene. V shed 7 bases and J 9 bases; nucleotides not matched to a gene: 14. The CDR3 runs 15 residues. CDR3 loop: CASNSPGQGKIKAFF. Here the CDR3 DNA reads TGTGCCAGCAATTCCCCGGGACAGGGGAAGATAAAAGCTTTCTTT.

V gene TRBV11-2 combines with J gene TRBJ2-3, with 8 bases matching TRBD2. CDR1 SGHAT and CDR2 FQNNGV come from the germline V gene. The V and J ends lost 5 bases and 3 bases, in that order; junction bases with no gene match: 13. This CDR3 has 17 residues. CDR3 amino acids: CASSPTLLGGRTDTQYF. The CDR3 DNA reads TGTGCCAGCAGCCCCACACTACTAGGCGGGAGGACAGATACGCAGTATTTT.

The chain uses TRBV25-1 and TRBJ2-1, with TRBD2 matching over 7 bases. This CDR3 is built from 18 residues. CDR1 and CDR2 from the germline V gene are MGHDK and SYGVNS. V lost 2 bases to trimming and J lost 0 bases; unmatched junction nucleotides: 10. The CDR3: CASSEPLTSGASYNEQFF. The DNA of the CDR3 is TGTGCCAGCAGTGAACCCCTGACCAGCGGGGCCTCCTACAATGAGCAGTTCTTC.

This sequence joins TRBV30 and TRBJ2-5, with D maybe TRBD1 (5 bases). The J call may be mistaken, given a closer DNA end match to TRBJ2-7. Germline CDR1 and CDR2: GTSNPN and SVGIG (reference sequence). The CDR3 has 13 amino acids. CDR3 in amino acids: CAWTRGPMDEQYF. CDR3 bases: TGTGCCTGGACAAGGGGCCCCATGGACGAGCAGTACTTC.

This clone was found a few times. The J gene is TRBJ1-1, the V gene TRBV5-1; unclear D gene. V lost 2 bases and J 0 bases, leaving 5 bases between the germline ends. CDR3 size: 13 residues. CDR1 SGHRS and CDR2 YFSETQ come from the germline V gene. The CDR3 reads CASSFMVNTEAFF. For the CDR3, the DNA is TGCGCCAGCAGCTTCATGGTGAACACTGAAGCTTTCTTT.

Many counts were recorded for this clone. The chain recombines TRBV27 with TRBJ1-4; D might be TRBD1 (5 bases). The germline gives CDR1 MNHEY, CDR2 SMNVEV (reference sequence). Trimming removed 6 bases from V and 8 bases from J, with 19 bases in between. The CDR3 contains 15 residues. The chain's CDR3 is CASSKTTGRREKLFF. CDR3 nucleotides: TGTGCCAGCAGCAAAACTACAGGACGGAGAGAAAAACTGTTTTTT.

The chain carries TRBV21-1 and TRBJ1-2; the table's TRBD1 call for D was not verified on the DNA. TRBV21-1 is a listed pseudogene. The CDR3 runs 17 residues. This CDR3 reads CASKVTGYYPLDYGYTF. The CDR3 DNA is TGTGCCAGCAAGGTTACAGGGTACTATCCTCTGGACTATGGCTACACCTTC.

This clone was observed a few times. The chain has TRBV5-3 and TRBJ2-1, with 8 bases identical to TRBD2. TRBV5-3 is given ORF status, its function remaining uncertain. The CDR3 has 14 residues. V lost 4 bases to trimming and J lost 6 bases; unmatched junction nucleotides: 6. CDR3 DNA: TGTGCCAGAAGCGTACTAGCGGTACTCAATGAGCAGTTCTTC. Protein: CARSVLAVLNEQFF.

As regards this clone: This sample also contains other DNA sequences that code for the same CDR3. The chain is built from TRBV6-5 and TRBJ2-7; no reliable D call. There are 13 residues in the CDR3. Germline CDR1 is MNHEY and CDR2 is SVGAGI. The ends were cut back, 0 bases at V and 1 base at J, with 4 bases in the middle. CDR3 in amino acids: CASSYSGSYEQYF. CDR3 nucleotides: TGTGCCAGCAGTTACTCGGGTTCCTACGAGCAGTACTTC.

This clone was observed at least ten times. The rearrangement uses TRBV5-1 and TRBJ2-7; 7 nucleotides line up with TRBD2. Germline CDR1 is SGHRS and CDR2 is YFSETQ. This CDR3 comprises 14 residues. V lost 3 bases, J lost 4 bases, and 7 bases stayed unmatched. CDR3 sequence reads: CASSYGAGVYEQYF. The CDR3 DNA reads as TGCGCCAGCAGCTATGGGGCGGGAGTTTACGAGCAGTACTTC.

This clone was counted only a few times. Here the CDR3 DNA reads TGTGCCAGCAGCCAACCCGGGCCGCAAGAGACCCAGTACTTC. Its translation: CASSQPGPQETQYF. V and J are TRBV4-2 and TRBJ2-5; D call uncertain. The CDR3 is 14 residues long. The germline V gene encodes CDR1 LGHNA and CDR2 YNFKEQ. V shed 2 bases and J shed 2 bases, with 9 bases lying between them.